This TCR beta chain was identified during a study of blood T cell repertoires in COVID-19. At the level of the study: The analysed material was cDNA or gDNA that came from T cells, B-cell-depleted T cells, or PBMCs.

In the authors' workflow: Cell counts per sample came from amplifying reference gene primers. Only in-frame clones appear in the TCRdb table, and some are missing; sequencing was by immunoSEQ multiplex PCR. D and trimming were read from the DNA, whereas the V and J calls and clone size are those reported in that table. The table shows approximately 170,000 clones, with approximately 87% occurring only once. V gave up 7 bases and J gave up 8 bases, with 12 bases separating them. There are 12 residues in the CDR3. From germline, CDR1 is MNHEY and CDR2 SVGAGI. The sample was peripheral blood. This receptor was obtained from a man aged 18 to 29 with active or convalescent COVID-19. The chain is built from TRBV6-5 and TRBJ2-1; D possibly corresponds to TRBD1 (6 bases). CDR3 residues: CASTINRDEQFF. The CDR3 DNA follows: TGTGCCAGCACTATAAACAGGGATGAGCAGTTCTTC.